This TCR beta chain was obtained from a study of T cell repertoires in cytomegalovirus infection (dated by TCRdb to the late 2010s). Some background on the complete study: Because public TCR beta signatures pointed to carriage of CMV infection together with the matching HLA type, the HLA type of each donor mattered for the analysis. What the authors observed across the whole study: In both this cohort and an independent approximately 400-donor cohort, the cumulative frequency of public TCR beta family members distinguished carriers of CMV infection plus the relevant HLA type. The ex vivo response was dominated by HLA-C-restricted CMV-specific TCR beta clonotypes, which also provided the single most frequent clonotype in two of eight donors.

As regards this clonotype: There is no known antigen for this receptor. No clone much larger than this one lies a single base away; base qualities are absent.

Sequencing relied on an Illumina HiSeq 1500. The public reads were run again by TCRdb, first through fastp at Q25 and then through MiXCR, and only productive beta chains were kept. Here each entry gathers all rows of one CDR3 protein and keeps the most common genes and DNA. The sample data list about 140,000 distinct CDR3 sequences, and 5% to 6.5% of these were observed just once. The top ten hold roughly 17% of the sample. The sample was PBMCs. The receptor was isolated from a human donor in good health (CMV status not recorded). Some clones in this sample may be carry-over from other donors' samples.

In nucleotides, the sequence is TGTGCCAGCAGCACTGGGCTAGCGGTCCAAGAGACCCAGTACTTC. Translated, it reads CASSTGLAVQETQYF. The chain is encoded by TRBV5-4 joined to TRBJ2-5; 7 bases in the middle match TRBD2. CDR1 SGHNT and CDR2 YYREEE were looked up in the germline V gene (reference sequence). Including the terminal cysteine and phenylalanine, the CDR3 comprises 15 residues. Here the CDR3 DNA is all that survives: 45 bases in frame from base 1. Trimmed from V: 4 bases; trimmed from J: 1 base; junction bases lacking a gene match: 7.